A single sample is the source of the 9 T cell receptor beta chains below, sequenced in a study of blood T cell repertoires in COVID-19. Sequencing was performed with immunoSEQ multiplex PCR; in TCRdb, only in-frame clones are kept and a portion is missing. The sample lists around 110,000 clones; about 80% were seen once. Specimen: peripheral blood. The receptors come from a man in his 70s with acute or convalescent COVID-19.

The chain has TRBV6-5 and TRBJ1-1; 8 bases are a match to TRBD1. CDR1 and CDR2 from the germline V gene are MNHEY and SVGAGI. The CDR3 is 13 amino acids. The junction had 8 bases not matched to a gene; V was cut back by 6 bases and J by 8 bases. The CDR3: CASRPTGGGEAFF. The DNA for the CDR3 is TGTGCCAGCAGACCAACAGGGGGTGGGGAAGCTTTCTTT.

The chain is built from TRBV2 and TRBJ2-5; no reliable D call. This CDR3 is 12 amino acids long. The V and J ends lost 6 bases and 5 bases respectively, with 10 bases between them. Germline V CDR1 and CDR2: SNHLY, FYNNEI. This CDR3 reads CASRVSVETQYF. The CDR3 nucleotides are TGTGCCAGCAGAGTCAGTGTGGAGACCCAGTACTTC.

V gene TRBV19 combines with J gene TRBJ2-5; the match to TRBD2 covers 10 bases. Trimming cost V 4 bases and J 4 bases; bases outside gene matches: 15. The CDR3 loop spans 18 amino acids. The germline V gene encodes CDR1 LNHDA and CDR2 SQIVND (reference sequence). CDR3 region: CASSTLPPSGGPAETQYF. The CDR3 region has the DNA TGTGCCAGTAGTACCCTCCCGCCTAGCGGGGGCCCTGCAGAGACCCAGTACTTC.

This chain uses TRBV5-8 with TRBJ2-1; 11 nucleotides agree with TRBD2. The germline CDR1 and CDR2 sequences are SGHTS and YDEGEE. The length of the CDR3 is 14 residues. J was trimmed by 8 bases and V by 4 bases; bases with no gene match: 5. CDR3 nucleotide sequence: TGTGCCAGCAGCCTTAGCGGGGGGGAGGATGAGCAGTTCTTC. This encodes CASSLSGGEDEQFF.

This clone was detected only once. CDR3 region: CASSVVGSSNVLTF. Here the CDR3 DNA reads TGTGCCAGCAGCGTAGTGGGCAGCTCCAACGTCCTGACTTTC. The chain has TRBV9 and TRBJ2-6; no clear D. Germline V CDR1 and CDR2: SGDLS, YYNGEE. This CDR3 has 14 amino acids. V was cut by 0 bases and J by 8 bases, with 9 bases left in between.

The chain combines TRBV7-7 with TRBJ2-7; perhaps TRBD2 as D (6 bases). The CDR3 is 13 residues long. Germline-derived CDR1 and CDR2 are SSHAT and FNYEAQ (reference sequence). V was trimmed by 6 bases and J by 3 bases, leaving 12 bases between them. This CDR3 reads CASSPLEGYEQYF. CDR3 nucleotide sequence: TGTGCCAGCAGTCCTCTGGAGGGCTACGAGCAGTACTTC.

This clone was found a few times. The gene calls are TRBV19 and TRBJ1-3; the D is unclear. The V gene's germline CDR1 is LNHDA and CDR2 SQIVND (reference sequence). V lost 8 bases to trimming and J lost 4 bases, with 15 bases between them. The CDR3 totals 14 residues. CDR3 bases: TGTGCCAGTCGCGGGGAGGGTTCGGGAAACACCATATATTTT. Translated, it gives CASRGEGSGNTIYF.

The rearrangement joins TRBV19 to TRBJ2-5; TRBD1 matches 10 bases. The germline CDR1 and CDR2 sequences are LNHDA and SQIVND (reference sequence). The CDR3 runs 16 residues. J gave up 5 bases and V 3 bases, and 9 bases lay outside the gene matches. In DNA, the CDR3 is TGTGCCAGTAGTATTGAAGTTGGGACAGGGGTGGAGACCCAGTACTTC. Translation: CASSIEVGTGVETQYF.

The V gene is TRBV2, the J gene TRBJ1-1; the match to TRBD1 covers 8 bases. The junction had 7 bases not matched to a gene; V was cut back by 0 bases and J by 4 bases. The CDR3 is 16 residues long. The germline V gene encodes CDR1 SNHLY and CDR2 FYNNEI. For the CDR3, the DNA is TGTGCCAGCAGTGAAGCGCCGGGACAGGTGGGCACTGAAGCTTTCTTT. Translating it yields CASSEAPGQVGTEAFF.